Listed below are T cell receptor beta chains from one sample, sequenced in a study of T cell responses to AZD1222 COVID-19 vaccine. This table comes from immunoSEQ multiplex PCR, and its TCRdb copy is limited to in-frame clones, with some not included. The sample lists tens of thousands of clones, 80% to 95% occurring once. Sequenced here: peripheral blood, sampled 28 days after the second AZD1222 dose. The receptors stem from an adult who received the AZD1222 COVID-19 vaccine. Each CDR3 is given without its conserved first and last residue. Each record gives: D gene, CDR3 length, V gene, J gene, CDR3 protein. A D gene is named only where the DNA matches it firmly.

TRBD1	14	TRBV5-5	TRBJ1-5	ASSLGQGARNQPQH
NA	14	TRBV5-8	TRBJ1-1	ASSLVGGAMNTEAF
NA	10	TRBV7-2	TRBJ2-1	ASSLALAEQF
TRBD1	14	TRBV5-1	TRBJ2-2	ASSSAGTGNTGELF
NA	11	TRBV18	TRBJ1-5	ASSPTENQPQH
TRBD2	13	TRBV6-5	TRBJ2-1	ASSYAAGVGNEQF
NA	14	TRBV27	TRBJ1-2	ASSFVGGLANYGYT
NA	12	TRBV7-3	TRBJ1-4	ASSLGAGNEKLF
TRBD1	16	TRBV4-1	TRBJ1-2	ASSQGQGAREANYGYT
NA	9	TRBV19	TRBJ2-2	ASSFTGELF
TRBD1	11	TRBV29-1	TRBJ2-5	SVGWQGDETQY
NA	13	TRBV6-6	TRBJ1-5	ASSYQQGGNQPQH
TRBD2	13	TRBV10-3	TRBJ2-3	AIRKSGRDTDTQY
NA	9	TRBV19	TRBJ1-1	ASILRNEAF
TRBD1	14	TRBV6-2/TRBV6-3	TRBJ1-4	ASSWDRVATNEKLF
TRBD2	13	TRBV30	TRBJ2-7	AWSVLAGVAYEQY
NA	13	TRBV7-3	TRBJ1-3	ASSLSGGYGNTIY
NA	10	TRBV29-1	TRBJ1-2	SVERGVLGYT
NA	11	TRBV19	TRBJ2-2	ATQRTATGELF
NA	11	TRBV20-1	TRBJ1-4	SASSFTNEKLF
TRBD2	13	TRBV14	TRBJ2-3	ASTVLGVAGGLLY
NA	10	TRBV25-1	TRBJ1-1	ASSPTRGEAF
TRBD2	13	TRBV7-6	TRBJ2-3	ASSLATSGTDTQY
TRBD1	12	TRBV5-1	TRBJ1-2	ASSSDRVGNGYT
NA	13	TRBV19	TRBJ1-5	ASSMSQGSNQPQH
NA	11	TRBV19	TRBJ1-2	ASSIIGTYGYT
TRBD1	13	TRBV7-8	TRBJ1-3	ASRRGQGVGNTIY
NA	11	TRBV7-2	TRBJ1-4	ASSPDHEEKLF
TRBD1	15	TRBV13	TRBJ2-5	ASSSGQGAWKQETQY
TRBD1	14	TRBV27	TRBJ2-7	ASSLSGQGQTYEQY
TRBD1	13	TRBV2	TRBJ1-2	ASSERGQGSGGYT
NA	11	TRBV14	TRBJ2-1	ASSQDRLNEQF
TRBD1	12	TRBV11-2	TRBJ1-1	ASSWGQLNTEAF
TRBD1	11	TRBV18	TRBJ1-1	ASSYQGGTEAF
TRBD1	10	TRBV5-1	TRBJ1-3	ASGTGGNTIY
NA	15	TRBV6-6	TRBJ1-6	ASSPRGGVSYNSPLH
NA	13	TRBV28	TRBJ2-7	ASTGPGQWTYEQY
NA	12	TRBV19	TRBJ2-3	ATRTQSSTDTQY
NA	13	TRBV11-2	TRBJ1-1	ASSATVSGPGGAF
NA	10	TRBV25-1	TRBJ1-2	ASTGTAYGYT
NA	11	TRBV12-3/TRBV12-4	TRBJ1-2	ASSSPGTLSYT
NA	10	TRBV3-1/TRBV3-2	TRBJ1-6	ASSQTPSPLH
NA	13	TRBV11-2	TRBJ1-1	ASSSLSGGHTEAF
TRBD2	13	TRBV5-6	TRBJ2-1	ASTPGGRGYNEQF
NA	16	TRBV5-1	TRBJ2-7	ASSLSSNFRTYHYEQY
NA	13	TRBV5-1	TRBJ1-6	ASSIGGTYNSPLH
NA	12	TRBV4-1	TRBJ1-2	ASSQARETYGYT